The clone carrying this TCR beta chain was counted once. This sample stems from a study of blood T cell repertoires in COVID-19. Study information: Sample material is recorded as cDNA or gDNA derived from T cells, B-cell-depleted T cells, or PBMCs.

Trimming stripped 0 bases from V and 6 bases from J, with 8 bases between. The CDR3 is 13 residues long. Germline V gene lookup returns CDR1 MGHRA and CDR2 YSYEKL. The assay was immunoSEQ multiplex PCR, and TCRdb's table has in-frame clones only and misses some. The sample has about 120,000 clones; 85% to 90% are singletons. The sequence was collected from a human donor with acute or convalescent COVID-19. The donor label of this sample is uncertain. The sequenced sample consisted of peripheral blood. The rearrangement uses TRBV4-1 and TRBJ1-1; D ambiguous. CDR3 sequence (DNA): TGCGCCAGCAGCCAAGATCGGCTAGCTGAAGCTTTCTTT. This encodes CASSQDRLAEAFF.